A single T cell receptor (beta chain) is shown here with its context. This sample stems from a study of T cell changes during pregnancy in multiple sclerosis. The protocol was immunoSEQ multiplex PCR, while the TCRdb copy is restricted to in-frame clones and leaves out a portion. The table shows under 25,000 clones, with 86% occurring only once. This CDR3 is built from 11 residues. V shed 7 bases and J shed 6 bases, with 7 bases lying between them. Germline V gene sequence: CDR1 MGHDK, CDR2 SYGVNS. Material: CD8+ T cells from peripheral blood mononuclear cells, obtained in the first trimester of pregnancy. This chain joins TRBV25-1 and TRBJ2-1, with a tentative D call TRBD1 (6 bases). The receptor was isolated from a female donor in good health, enrolled as a control in a pregnancy study. DNA for the CDR3: TGTGCCAGCAAGGGGGTCAATGAGCAGTTCTTC. It is translated as CASKGVNEQFF.